This is a list of T cell receptor beta chains from one sample in a study of control samples from healthy donors and cancer patients. The assay was immunoSEQ multiplex PCR, and TCRdb's table has in-frame clones only and misses some. Counted here are some 80,000 clones, around 90% occurring once; the ten biggest clones make up under 2.5%. The sample consisted of PBMCs. The receptors stem from a woman aged 55-75 years with head and neck cancer. The CDR3 runs from the conserved cysteine through the conserved F or W. The order of the fields is D gene, clone size, V gene, J gene, CDR3 protein, CDR3 DNA. D genes are given only for firm matches. Clone size is not always given. Where it is, it says once, few, many or a class for expanded clones.

NA	NA	TRBV5-5	TRBJ2-7	CASSLVGEASRVYEQYF	TGTGCCAGCAGCTTGGTCGGCGAAGCCAGCAGGGTCTACGAGCAGTACTTC
TRBD1	NA	TRBV19	TRBJ1-5	CASRPGDRGTNQPQHF	TGTGCCAGTAGACCAGGGGACAGGGGTACCAATCAGCCCCAGCATTTT
NA	NA	TRBV3-1/TRBV3-2	TRBJ1-1	CASSEHLENTEAFF	TGTGCCAGCAGCGAACATCTAGAGAACACTGAAGCTTTCTTT
NA	NA	TRBV18	TRBJ2-3	CASSRWGSGGSTDTQYF	TGTGCCAGCTCACGATGGGGTTCTGGCGGCAGCACAGATACGCAGTATTTT
NA	NA	TRBV30	TRBJ1-5	CAWSVLGSNQPQHF	TGTGCCTGGAGTGTACTAGGGAGCAATCAGCCCCAGCATTTT
NA	NA	TRBV6-1	TRBJ1-4	CASSEATGQINEKLFF	TGTGCCAGCAGTGAAGCGACTGGCCAGATTAATGAAAAACTGTTTTTT
TRBD2	NA	TRBV7-2	TRBJ2-2	CASSFNGGSSSGELFF	TGTGCCAGCAGCTTTAACGGCGGGAGTTCCTCCGGGGAGCTGTTTTTT
NA	NA	TRBV7-2	TRBJ2-7	CASSLFPPGSVPYEQYF	TGTGCCAGCAGCTTATTCCCGCCCGGGAGCGTCCCCTACGAGCAGTACTTC
NA	NA	TRBV15	TRBJ1-5	CATSRDSRRAQPQHF	TGTGCCACCAGCAGAGATTCGCGCAGGGCTCAGCCCCAGCATTTT
NA	NA	TRBV19	TRBJ2-2	CASSPGAGHLFF	TGTGCCAGTAGCCCCGGAGCAGGGCACCTGTTTTTT
TRBD1	NA	TRBV5-1	TRBJ2-1	CASSLGRGTYNEQFF	TGCGCCAGCAGCTTGGGCAGGGGGACCTACAATGAGCAGTTCTTC
TRBD1	NA	TRBV6-5	TRBJ1-5	CASRDRADQPQHF	TGTGCCAGCAGAGACAGGGCTGATCAGCCCCAGCATTTT
TRBD1	NA	TRBV5-5	TRBJ2-7	CASRTTGGRSSYEQYF	TGTGCCAGCAGAACGACAGGGGGGAGGAGCTCCTACGAGCAGTACTTC
NA	NA	TRBV18	TRBJ1-1	CASSPGARDTPRAAFF	TGTGCCAGCTCACCAGGGGCCAGGGACACACCCAGGGCGGCTTTCTTT
TRBD1	few	TRBV30	TRBJ1-5	CAVDRGSNQPQHF	TGTGCCGTAGACAGGGGTAGCAATCAGCCCCAGCATTTT
NA	NA	TRBV30	TRBJ2-6	CAWSVRRAWISSGANVLTF	TGTGCCTGGAGTGTACGTCGGGCTTGGATTTCCTCTGGGGCCAACGTCCTGACTTTC
TRBD2	NA	TRBV29-1	TRBJ2-5	CSVINGGETQYF	TGCAGCGTTATAAACGGGGGGGAGACCCAGTACTTC
TRBD2	NA	TRBV6-2/TRBV6-3	TRBJ2-7	CASSPLAGGSHEQYF	TGTGCCAGCAGTCCCCTCGCGGGAGGGTCCCACGAGCAGTACTTC
NA	NA	TRBV10-3	TRBJ2-7	CAISEGGHEQYF	TGTGCCATCAGTGAGGGGGGTCACGAGCAGTACTTC
NA	NA	TRBV12-3/TRBV12-4	TRBJ2-1	CASSFGDNEQFF	TGTGCCAGCAGTTTTGGTGACAATGAGCAGTTCTTC
NA	once	TRBV4-2	TRBJ1-1	CASSQDRGLAFF	TGTGCCAGCAGCCAAGACCGTGGGTTGGCTTTCTTT
NA	NA	TRBV2	TRBJ2-7	CASVLTYEQYF	TGTGCCAGCGTCCTGACCTACGAGCAGTACTTC
NA	NA	TRBV2	TRBJ1-4	CASSERALGEKLFF	TGTGCCAGCAGTGAACGGGCCCTGGGGGAAAAACTGTTTTTT
TRBD1	NA	TRBV30	TRBJ2-1	CAWSVGTGTYNEQFF	TGTGCCTGGAGTGTGGGGACAGGGACCTACAATGAGCAGTTCTTC
TRBD1	few	TRBV3-1/TRBV3-2	TRBJ2-5	CASSSRQGLGETQYF	TGTGCCAGCAGTTCCCGACAGGGATTAGGAGAGACCCAGTACTTC
TRBD1	NA	TRBV6-6	TRBJ2-7	CASSYTSGTGVHEQYF	TGTGCCAGCAGTTACACCTCCGGGACAGGGGTCCACGAGCAGTACTTC
TRBD1	NA	TRBV10-1	TRBJ2-3	CASSSGTGSDTQYF	TGCGCCAGCTCGTCCGGGACAGGGTCCGATACGCAGTATTTT
NA	once	TRBV7-3	TRBJ1-1	CASSLFAGDTEAFF	TGTGCCAGCAGCTTATTTGCAGGGGACACTGAAGCTTTCTTT
NA	NA	TRBV30	TRBJ2-1	CAGTNPRWGHNEQFF	TGTGCCGGAACAAACCCCCGTTGGGGCCACAATGAGCAGTTCTTC
NA	NA	TRBV5-1	TRBJ1-2	CASSLAGPLGNYGYTF	TGCGCCAGCAGCTTGGCCGGGCCTCTGGGGAACTATGGCTACACCTTC
TRBD2	NA	TRBV4-2	TRBJ2-6	CASSQERRTSGSSGANVLTF	TGTGCCAGCAGCCAAGAGCGAAGGACTAGCGGGAGTTCTGGGGCCAACGTCCTGACTTTC
TRBD2	NA	TRBV27	TRBJ2-5	CASTRAGAFEAQYF	TGTGCCAGCACAAGAGCGGGAGCTTTTGAGGCCCAGTACTTC